The table lists the clone carrying this T cell receptor (beta chain) with a count of one. Antigen specificity is unknown. This CDR3 has 18 residues. Germline CDR1 and CDR2: MGHRA and YSYEKL. Losses at the gene ends were 0 bases for V and 4 bases for J; bases not matched to a gene: 7. Presence of unique molecular identifiers characterized the TCR beta cDNA libraries. Researchers reported 400,000 to 550,000 cDNA molecules coming from around 1 to 9.1 million T cells. TCRdb ran MiXCR on the PCR reads and lists one entry per CDR3 protein. The repertoire has 350,000 to 450,000 distinct CDR3 sequences, approximately 38% of them found once; the top ten carry roughly an eighth. This entry comes from a study of post-analysis software for immune sequencing data. Whole-study results and caveats: In patients, about 5 TRBV segments were more frequent than in controls, with TRBV5-6, TRBV5-1 and TRBV20-1 among them. Significantly lower normalized Chao1 diversity was seen in multiple sclerosis patients than in controls.

The sequence was collected from a girl aged 10-17 years with multiple sclerosis. The sequenced sample consisted of blood. This chain uses TRBV4-1 with TRBJ2-1; TRBD2 aligns across 12 bases. CDR3 in amino acids: CASSQDIGLAGPYNEQFF. The CDR3 bases are TGCGCCAGCAGCCAAGATATTGGACTAGCGGGGCCATACAATGAGCAGTTCTTC.